A selection of T cell receptor beta chains follows, all from one sample in a study of T cell responses to AZD1222 COVID-19 vaccine. Produced via immunoSEQ multiplex PCR; TCRdb's table is partial and in-frame only. The repertoire has approximately 28,000 clones, over 90% of them found once; the top ten carry roughly 8.1%. This sample comprised peripheral blood, obtained on day 0 of AZD1222 vaccination. The receptor set was obtained from an adult in good health. Each CDR3 is given with its conserved first and last residue. A D gene is named only where the DNA matches it firmly.

V gene,CDR3 length,J gene,D gene,CDR3 DNA,CDR3 protein
TRBV2,15,TRBJ2-5,.,TGTGCCAGCAGTGCATCGGGACTTGGGGGGGAGACCCAGTACTTC,CASSASGLGGETQYF
TRBV4-3,13,TRBJ1-2,.,TGCGCCAGCAGCCCTCACCTTACCTATGGCTACACCTTC,CASSPHLTYGYTF
TRBV6-5,13,TRBJ1-5,.,TGTGCCAGCAGTTACACTAGCAATCAGCCCCAGCATTTT,CASSYTSNQPQHF
TRBV9,16,TRBJ2-3,TRBD2,TGTGCCAGCAGCCTTCGGACTAGCGGGAGCACAGATACGCAGTATTTT,CASSLRTSGSTDTQYF
TRBV7-7,15,TRBJ2-7,.,TGTGCCAGCAGCTTACTGGACAGTTCTATCTACGAGCAGTACTTC,CASSLLDSSIYEQYF
TRBV7-9,15,TRBJ1-2,.,TGTGCCAGCAGCCGCGGGACGGCTTTTACCTATGGCTACACCTTC,CASSRGTAFTYGYTF
TRBV19,16,TRBJ1-4,TRBD1,TGTGCCAGTAGTACGGACAGGGGGATCGCTAATGAAAAACTGTTTTTT,CASSTDRGIANEKLFF
TRBV6-1,15,TRBJ1-1,.,TGTGCCAGCAGTGAATTCGGCCTGGGGAACACTGAAGCTTTCTTT,CASSEFGLGNTEAFF
TRBV27,14,TRBJ2-7,TRBD2,TGTGCCAGCGGACTAGCGATCGCCTCCTACGAGCAGTACTTC,CASGLAIASYEQYF
TRBV20-1,16,TRBJ2-3,.,TGCAGTGCTAGTGAGGGTTTGCTACCGAGCACAGATACGCAGTATTTT,CSASEGLLPSTDTQYF
TRBV5-1,15,TRBJ2-1,.,TGCGCCAGCAGCCCCACAGCCGGGTTTTACAATGAGCAGTTCTTC,CASSPTAGFYNEQFF
TRBV5-6,17,TRBJ1-5,.,TGTGCCAGCAGCTTGAGGAAGGGACCCGACGTAGGTCAGCCCCAGCATTTT,CASSLRKGPDVGQPQHF
TRBV5-1,18,TRBJ2-7,TRBD1,TGCGCCAGCAGCTTGGTGGCGGTAGGGACAGGGGGCATCAACGAGCAGTACTTC,CASSLVAVGTGGINEQYF
TRBV5-1,15,TRBJ1-2,TRBD1,TGCGCCAGCAGCTTGAAGCCAGGGGGCGAGAATGGCTACACCTTC,CASSLKPGGENGYTF
TRBV19,18,TRBJ1-3,.,TGTGCCAGTACCCAAATCTCCGGGAGAGGGGTCTCTGGAAACACCATATATTTT,CASTQISGRGVSGNTIYF
TRBV5-4,14,TRBJ2-3,.,TGTGCCAGCAGCTCCCTCATCAGCACAGATACGCAGTATTTT,CASSSLISTDTQYF
TRBV5-6,18,TRBJ2-1,TRBD2,TGTGCCAGCAGCCCCTACGTCCGGCGGGGGGAAGGTCGCAATGAGCAGTTCTTC,CASSPYVRRGEGRNEQFF
TRBV5-5,17,TRBJ2-1,TRBD1,TGTGCCAGCAGCTTGGTATGGGTGACAGGGGGACACAATGAGCAGTTCTTC,CASSLVWVTGGHNEQFF